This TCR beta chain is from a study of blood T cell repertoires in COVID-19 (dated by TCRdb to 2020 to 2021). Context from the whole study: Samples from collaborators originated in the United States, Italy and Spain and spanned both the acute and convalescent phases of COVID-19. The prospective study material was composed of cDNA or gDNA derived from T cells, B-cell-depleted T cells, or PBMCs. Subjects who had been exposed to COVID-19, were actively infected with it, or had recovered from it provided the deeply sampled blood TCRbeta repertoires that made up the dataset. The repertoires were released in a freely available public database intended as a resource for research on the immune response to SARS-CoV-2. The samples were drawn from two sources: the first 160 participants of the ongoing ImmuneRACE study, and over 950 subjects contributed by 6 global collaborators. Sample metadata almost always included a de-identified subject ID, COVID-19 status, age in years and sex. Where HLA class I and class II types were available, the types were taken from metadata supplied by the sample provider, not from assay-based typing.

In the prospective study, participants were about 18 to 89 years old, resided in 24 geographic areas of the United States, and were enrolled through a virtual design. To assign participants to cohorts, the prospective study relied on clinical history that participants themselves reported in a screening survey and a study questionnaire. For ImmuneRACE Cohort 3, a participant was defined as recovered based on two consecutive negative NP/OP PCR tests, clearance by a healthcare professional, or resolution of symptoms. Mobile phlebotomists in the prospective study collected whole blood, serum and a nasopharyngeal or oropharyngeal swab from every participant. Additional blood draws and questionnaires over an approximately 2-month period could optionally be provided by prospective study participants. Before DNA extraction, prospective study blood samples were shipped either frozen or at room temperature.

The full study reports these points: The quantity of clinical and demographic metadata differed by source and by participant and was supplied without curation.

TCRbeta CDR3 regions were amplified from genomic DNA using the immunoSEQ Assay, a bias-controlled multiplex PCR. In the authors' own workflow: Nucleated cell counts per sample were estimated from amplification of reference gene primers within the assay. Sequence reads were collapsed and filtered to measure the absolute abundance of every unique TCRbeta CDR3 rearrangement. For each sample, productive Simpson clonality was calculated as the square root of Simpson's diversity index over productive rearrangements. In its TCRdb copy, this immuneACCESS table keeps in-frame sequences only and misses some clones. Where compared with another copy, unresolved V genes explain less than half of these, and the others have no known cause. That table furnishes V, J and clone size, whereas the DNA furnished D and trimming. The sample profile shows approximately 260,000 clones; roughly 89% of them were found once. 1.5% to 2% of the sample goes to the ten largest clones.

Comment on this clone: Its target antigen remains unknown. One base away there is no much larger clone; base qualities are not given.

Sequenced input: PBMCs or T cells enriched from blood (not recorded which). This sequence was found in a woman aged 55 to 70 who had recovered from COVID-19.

This receptor has the CDR3 CASSQEEGLKPQHF. Here is the DNA: TGCGCCAGCAGCCAAGAGGAGGGTCTAAAGCCCCAGCATTTT. The sequence links TRBV4-1 to TRBJ1-5; the D gene is unclear. The CDR3 has 14 amino acids, counting the end cysteine and phenylalanine. Left in the record is the CDR3 DNA by itself, 42 bases read in frame from the first base. Between the V and J ends, shortened by 0 bases and 8 bases respectively, the junction contains 11 bases. CDR1 MGHRA and CDR2 YSYEKL were looked up in the germline V gene.